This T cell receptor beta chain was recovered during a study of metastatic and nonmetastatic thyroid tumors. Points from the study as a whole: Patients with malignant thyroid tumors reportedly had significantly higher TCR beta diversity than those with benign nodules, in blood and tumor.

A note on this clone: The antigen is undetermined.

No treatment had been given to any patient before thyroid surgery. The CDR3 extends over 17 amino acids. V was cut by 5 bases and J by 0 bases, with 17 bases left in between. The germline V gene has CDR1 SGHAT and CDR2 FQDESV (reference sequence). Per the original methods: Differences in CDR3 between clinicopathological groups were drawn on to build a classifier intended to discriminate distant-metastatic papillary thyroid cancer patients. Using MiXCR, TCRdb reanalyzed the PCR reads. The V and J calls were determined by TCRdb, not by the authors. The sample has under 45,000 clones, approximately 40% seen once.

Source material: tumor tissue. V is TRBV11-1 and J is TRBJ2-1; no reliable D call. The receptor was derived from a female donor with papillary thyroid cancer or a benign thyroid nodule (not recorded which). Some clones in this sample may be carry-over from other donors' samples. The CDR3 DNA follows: TGTGCCAGCAGCCGAGATCCGGGCGACCACTCCTACAATGAGCAGTTCTTC. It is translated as CASSRDPGDHSYNEQFF.